This TCR beta chain derives from a study of T cell responses to AZD1222 COVID-19 vaccine (dated by TCRdb to the early 2020s). With respect to the entire study: AZD1222 recipients given second doses at about 4 weeks or at about 12 weeks were pooled, since spike-specific TCR depth and breadth were not found to differ between the two schedules. A total of under 250 trial participants underwent TCR sequencing, of whom about 200 had received two doses of AZD1222 and approximately 26 had received two doses of the MenACWY control vaccine. Trial participants were enrolled into age subgroups of 18-55, 56-69 and 70-plus years, which contained approximately 150, 28 and 58 TCR-sequenced participants, respectively.

The full study reports these points: Conclusions about previously exposed vaccinees are limited because only six or seven AZD1222 recipients were SARS-CoV-2 seropositive at baseline. After two AZD1222 doses, spike-specific TCR breadth and depth were significantly higher than at day 0 and than in MenACWY recipients. Nearly half of unique spike-specific TCRs reportedly recognized epitopes outside regions mutated in the B.1.351 and B.1.1.7 variants. Vaccine-associated CD4 TCRs spanned the whole spike protein, with dominant responses in regions 160-218 and 743-854. Because no samples from the day 14 peak response were available, repertoires could be characterized only after the peak T cell response. In the small 56-69-year group, the increase in depth fell short of significance, most likely because of low power. Most participants were white British and females outnumbered males, and the authors suggested that clonal diversity may have been underestimated.

Per the publication, the time point label means: baseline before first vaccination. The vaccinee samples were drawn from two UK trials, COV001 and COV002, one of which was a single-blind randomized controlled phase 2/3 trial testing AZD1222 (ChAdOx1 nCoV-19) in healthy adults. For TCRbeta chain sequencing, PBMC samples from trial participants were taken at day 0 and at day 28 after the second dose. The CDR3 goes from the cysteine to the phenylalanine over 15 residues. The DNA shown is the 45-base CDR3, in frame from base 1. The germline V gene gives CDR1 as SGHRS and CDR2 as YFSETQ. V and J are trimmed by 0 bases and 1 base, and the gene matches miss 1 base of the junction. The CDR3 regions of human TCRbeta chains were analyzed by immunosequencing. Per the authors' processing: TCRs in the repertoires were compared against a reference library of SARS-CoV-2-specific TCRs that had been generated with the MIRA antigen-specificity platform. Breadth was defined as the fraction of unique TCRs that were SARS-CoV-2-associated. Depth was defined as the fraction of total T cells that were SARS-CoV-2-associated. Each spike-specific TCR was assigned to its reactive spike region and to a CD4 or CD8 class using the MIRA data. Log10-transformed breadth and depth values were compared by one-way ANOVA with Sidak's multiple comparisons tests. TCRdb carries this immuneACCESS record with in-frame sequences only. Its versions omit some clonotypes, under half of them owing to an unresolved V gene in the studies checked, with the rest unexplained. D and trimming were read from the DNA, whereas the V and J calls and clone size are those reported in that table. This sample comprises over 95,000 clones, roughly 92% of them detected only once. About an eighth of the sample comes from the top ten.

On this clone itself: Its antigen is still unknown. Qualities for individual bases were not recorded, and no much larger clone is one base off. This specimen includes other DNA sequences encoding the same CDR3.

The sample was peripheral blood, taken on day 0 of AZD1222 vaccination. The clonotype was recovered from an adult in good health. The rearrangement combines TRBV5-1 with TRBJ2-1, and TRBD1 aligns with 7 junction nucleotides. CDR3 region: CASSLGQGSYNEQFF. Read as DNA, the sequence is TGCGCCAGCAGCTTGGGACAGGGTTCCTACAATGAGCAGTTCTTC.